The 28 T cell receptor beta chains listed next were all sequenced from one sample in a study of T cell repertoires in cytomegalovirus infection. TCRdb called the reads again in MiXCR, with one record for every CDR3 protein. The table has 680,000 or so distinct CDR3 sequences, 35% to 45% seen once; the top ten hold roughly 2.9%. Material: PBMCs. These receptors were obtained from a human donor in good health (CMV status not recorded). Some clones in this sample may be carry-over from other donors' samples.

This chain uses TRBV19 with TRBJ1-2; D remains unclear. CDR1 and CDR2 (germline): LNHDA, SQIVND (reference sequence). The CDR3 contains 16 residues. V was pared by 3 bases and J by 6 bases, with 20 bases between. The CDR3: CASSILFRGMRDGYTF. CDR3 in DNA: TGTGCCAGTAGTATTCTGTTTCGAGGCATGCGGGATGGCTACACCTTC.

The CDR3 DNA sequence: TGTGCCAGCATGGTGGTATCCTACAATGAGCAGTTCTTC. This gives the protein CASMVVSYNEQFF. V usage is TRBV2 and J usage is TRBJ2-1; D gene ambiguous. There are 13 residues in the CDR3. V was clipped by 7 bases and J by 1 base, with 8 bases between them. Germline CDR1 and CDR2: SNHLY and FYNNEI.

The table lists this clonotype with many counts. This chain joins TRBV7-6 and TRBJ2-5; D is perhaps TRBD1 (6 bases). The germline V and J ends were trimmed by 1 base and 3 bases, with 9 bases remaining between them. Germline V gene lookup returns CDR1 SGHVS and CDR2 FNYEAQ. This CDR3 contains 14 residues. This CDR3 is CASSLDRVEETQYF. CDR3 in DNA: TGTGCCAGCAGCTTAGACAGGGTGGAAGAGACCCAGTACTTC. Supplemented by reference TRBV7-6 and TRBJ2-5, the full variable domain reads GAGVSQSPRYKVTKRGQDVALRCDPISGHVSLYWYRQALGQGPEFLTYFNYEAQQDKSGLPNDRFSAERPEGSISTLTIQRTEQRDSAMYRCASSLDRVEETQYFGPGTRLLVL.

This clonotype was detected ten times or more. The gene calls are TRBV7-2 and TRBJ1-1, with D hard to call. Trimming removed 3 bases at V and 10 bases at J, with 9 bases between. The CDR3 is 11 residues long. The germline gives CDR1 SGHTA, CDR2 FQGNSA. The CDR3 nucleotides are TGTGCCAGCAGCTTCGATAGAGGAGCTTTCTTT. Translating gives CASSFDRGAFF. The full variable domain, in which reference TRBV7-2 and TRBJ1-1 provide the parts outside the CDR3, is GAGVSQSPSNKVTEKGKDVELRCDPISGHTALYWYRQSLGQGLEFLIYFQGNSAPDKSGLPSDRFSAERTGGSVSTLTIQRTQQEDSAVYLCASSFDRGAFFGQGTRLTVV.

The chain carries TRBV5-1 and TRBJ1-2, with D hard to call. The V gene lost 1 base and the J gene lost 6 bases, with 13 bases spanning the gap. The CDR3 length is 14 residues. CDR1 is SGHRS, CDR2 YFSETQ, per germline. The CDR3 DNA reads as TGCGCCAGCAGCTTGAGGGTTGCCGGAAATGGCTACACCTTC. The encoded protein is CASSLRVAGNGYTF.

There are a few counts of this clonotype. The V and J genes are TRBV19 and TRBJ1-5; tentatively, D is TRBD1 (5 bases). Deletions cut 3 bases from V and 6 bases from J, with 12 bases between. The germline V gene has CDR1 LNHDA and CDR2 SQIVND (reference sequence). The CDR3 spans 14 residues. The chain's CDR3 is CASSIRDQGQPQHF. The CDR3, as DNA: TGTGCCAGTAGTATCCGGGATCAGGGTCAGCCCCAGCATTTT.

This clonotype came up many times. V gene TRBV7-2 combines with J gene TRBJ1-4; D gene ambiguous. The V gene's germline CDR1 is SGHTA and CDR2 FQGNSA. V lost 6 bases to trimming and J lost 7 bases, with 18 bases between them. CDR3 size: 15 residues. CDR3 nucleotide sequence: TGTGCCAGCAGATCCGGACGAATTTCGGGTGAAAAACTGTTTTTT. It translates to CASRSGRISGEKLFF.

This clonotype was found many times. This chain links TRBV7-6 with TRBJ2-2, with 7 nucleotides matching TRBD1. Germline loops: CDR1 SGHVS, CDR2 FNYEAQ. The length of the CDR3 is 15 residues. V gave up 5 bases and J gave up 6 bases; unmatched junction bases: 9. Written as DNA, the CDR3 is TGTGCCAGCAGCGAGCGGACAGGTCGAGCCGGGGAGCTGTTTTTT. Protein sequence: CASSERTGRAGELFF.

The J gene is TRBJ2-7, the V gene TRBV5-1; 7 bases map to TRBD1. The ends lost 1 base at V and 6 bases at J; junction bases unmatched: 13. Per germline, CDR1 SGHRS and CDR2 YFSETQ. The CDR3 is 16 residues long. In nucleotides, the CDR3 is TGCGCCAGCAGCTTGAGCCCCCCGGGACAGCTCTCCGAGCAGTACTTC. Translated: CASSLSPPGQLSEQYF.

This clonotype came up a few times. The V gene is TRBV11-2, the J gene TRBJ2-1; TRBD1 matches at 7 bases. CDR3 size: 17 residues. Trimming took 7 bases from V and 5 from J; bases not matched to a gene: 17. CDR1 and CDR2 (germline): SGHAT, FQNNGV. The CDR3 DNA reads TGTGCCAGCAACAGGGCTCCCAGGGGGAAAAGGGACAATGAGCAGTTCTTC. It encodes CASNRAPRGKRDNEQFF.

The chain combines TRBV7-6 with TRBJ1-1; the match to TRBD1 covers 10 bases. V lost 5 bases and J lost 0; bases outside the gene matches: 9. The CDR3 extends over 17 amino acids. Germline assignment: CDR1 SGHVS and CDR2 FNYEAQ. Here the CDR3 reads CASSTRDRGPLNTEAFF. The CDR3 DNA is TGTGCCAGCAGCACCCGGGACAGGGGACCACTGAACACTGAAGCTTTCTTT.

This CDR3 is CASSTRGQGASQPQHF. DNA of the CDR3: TGTGCCAGTAGTACGCGGGGACAGGGGGCGAGTCAGCCCCAGCATTTT. The chain uses TRBV19 and TRBJ1-5; 12 positions match TRBD1. CDR3 length equals 16 residues. After removal of 4 bases from V and 6 bases from J, the junction contained 7 bases not matched to a gene. Germline CDR1 LNHDA, CDR2 SQIVND (reference sequence).

This chain connects TRBV7-2 to TRBJ2-5; D is ambiguous. The V and J ends lost 1 base and 12 bases respectively, with 12 bases between them. The CDR3 is made up of 12 amino acids. Germline CDR1 and CDR2: SGHTA and FQGNSA. CDR3 protein: CASSLGTYSKYF. In DNA form, the CDR3 reads TGTGCCAGCAGCTTAGGGACGTATTCAAAGTACTTC.

The V call is TRBV10-3, the J call TRBJ2-5; 10 bases line up with TRBD2. The CDR3 covers 14 residues. The germline gives CDR1 ENHRY, CDR2 SYGVKD. The ends lost 8 bases at V and 5 bases at J; junction bases unmatched: 8. The chain's CDR3 is CAIRTSGSTETQYF. In DNA, the CDR3 is TGTGCCATCCGGACTAGCGGCTCCACGGAGACCCAGTACTTC.

This clonotype has only a few counts. The chain uses TRBV27 and TRBJ1-5; TRBD1 is a possible D gene (5 bases). Germline V gene sequence: CDR1 MNHEY, CDR2 SMNVEV (reference sequence). V was clipped by 3 bases and J by 4 bases, with 19 bases between them. The CDR3 contains 17 residues. CDR3 region: CASSLVGVGASNQPQHF. The CDR3 DNA sequence: TGTGCCAGCAGTTTGGTCGGGGTCGGGGCGTCGAATCAGCCCCAGCATTTT.

The chain uses TRBV15 and TRBJ2-3, with 11 positions matching TRBD2. With 2 bases clipped from V and 5 bases from J, the junction kept 15 bases outside the gene matches. This CDR3 is built from 19 residues. Per germline, CDR1 LNHNV and CDR2 YYDKDF (reference sequence). The CDR3 spells CATSRRSSGRAGVEDTQYF. The CDR3 region has the DNA TGTGCCACCAGCAGACGGAGTAGCGGGAGGGCGGGTGTAGAAGATACGCAGTATTTT.

This clonotype appeared a few times. V gene TRBV6-5 combines with J gene TRBJ1-1, with D uncertain. Trimming left V 5 bases short and J 1 base short, with 8 bases between. CDR1 is MNHEY, CDR2 SVGAGI, per germline. The CDR3 covers 13 residues. CDR3 coding DNA: TGTGCCAGCAGTGTGGATCAGAACACTGAAGCTTTCTTT. This translates into CASSVDQNTEAFF.

V usage is TRBV30 and J usage is TRBJ1-3, with D unresolved. Germline V lookup: CDR1 GTSNPN, CDR2 SVGIG (reference sequence). This CDR3 contains 15 residues. The V end lost 4 bases, the J end lost 1 base, and 14 bases lay between the germline ends. CDR3 region: CAWITIMGSGNTIYF. In nucleotides, the CDR3 is TGTGCCTGGATTACTATCATGGGTTCTGGAAACACCATATATTTT.

The chain couples TRBV6-1 to TRBJ2-5, with 7 bases matching TRBD2. With V trimmed by 3 bases and J by 2 bases, 12 bases remained unmatched. The CDR3 has 17 residues. The germline gives CDR1 MNHNS, CDR2 SASEGT. CDR3 DNA sequence: TGTGCCAGCAGTGATGCTCCTAGCGGTGGGGGGCAAGAGACCCAGTACTTC. This gives the protein CASSDAPSGGGQETQYF.

The J gene is TRBJ2-2, the V gene TRBV6-5; possibly TRBD2 for D (6 bases). Germline CDR1 MNHEY, CDR2 SVGAGI. V lost 8 bases and J 2 bases, leaving 24 bases between the germline ends. The CDR3 is 18 amino acids. The CDR3 region is CASEGIGTLKFNTGELFF. For the CDR3, the DNA is TGTGCCAGCGAGGGAATCGGGACTCTCAAATTCAACACCGGGGAGCTGTTTTTT.

This chain links TRBV6-6 with TRBJ2-5, with D perhaps assigned TRBD1 or TRBD2 (5 bases each). The CDR3 spans 17 residues. CDR1 MNHNY and CDR2 SVGAGI come from the germline V gene (reference sequence). V gave up 2 bases and J gave up 0 bases, with 16 bases separating them. CDR3 in amino acids: CASSYTPGPKYQETQYF. CDR3 in DNA: TGTGCCAGCAGTTACACTCCGGGACCAAAGTACCAAGAGACCCAGTACTTC.

This clonotype was recorded a few times. The genes are TRBV7-9 and TRBJ2-7; D uncertain. This CDR3 has 15 residues. V lost 4 bases to trimming and J lost 7 bases, with 20 bases between them. Germline V gives CDR1 SEHNR, CDR2 FQNEAQ (reference sequence). As DNA, the CDR3 is TGTGCCAGCAGCTCCCCCGAACCCGAAGTAGTAGAGCAGTACTTC. This gives the protein CASSSPEPEVVEQYF.

This clonotype has more than one count but fewer than ten. The genes are TRBV28 and TRBJ2-3, with 7 bases lining up with TRBD1. The V and J ends lost 2 bases and 0 bases, in that order; junction bases with no gene match: 11. Germline CDR1 and CDR2: MDHEN and SYDVKM. This CDR3 contains 18 residues. The CDR3 sequence is CASSLSRDSQRSTDTQYF. The CDR3 coding sequence is TGTGCCAGCAGTTTAAGCAGGGACAGCCAGCGGAGCACAGATACGCAGTATTTT. Looking up the rest from reference TRBV28 and TRBJ2-3 gives the full variable domain: DVKVTQSSRYLVKRTGEKVFLECVQDMDHENMFWYRQDPGLGLRLIYFSYDVKMKEKGDIPEGYSVSREKKERFSLILESASTNQTSMYLCASSLSRDSQRSTDTQYFGPGTRLTVL.

This chain joins TRBV19 and TRBJ2-2; D not resolved. The CDR3 has 14 amino acids. Trimming removed 3 bases at V and 5 bases at J, with 10 bases between. CDR1 and CDR2 (germline): LNHDA, SQIVND (reference sequence). DNA for the CDR3: TGTGCCAGTAGTATTGTAACAAGGACCGGGGAGCTGTTTTTT. It encodes CASSIVTRTGELFF.

This clonotype was observed a handful of times. The chain is built from TRBV20-1 and TRBJ2-3; D not certain. Trimming stripped 2 bases from V and 4 bases from J, with 7 bases between. There are 12 residues in the CDR3. Looked up from germline, CDR1 is DFQATT and CDR2 is SNEGSKA (reference sequence). The CDR3 coding sequence is TGCAGTGCTAGACCACTTGCAGATACGCAGTATTTT. It yields the protein CSARPLADTQYF.

The genes are TRBV6-1 and TRBJ1-5, with D tentatively TRBD1 (6 bases). Germline V lookup: CDR1 MNHNS, CDR2 SASEGT. The V end was cut by 6 bases, the J end by 9 bases, with 15 bases between. This CDR3 region has 13 residues. This CDR3 is CASRDSGVGPQHF. The CDR3 DNA reads as TGTGCCAGCAGGGACAGCGGGGTCGGGCCCCAGCATTTT.

The CDR3: CSATPGRGNTIYF. The CDR3 region has the DNA TGCAGTGCAACCCCCGGACGAGGAAACACCATATATTTT. V is TRBV20-1 and J is TRBJ1-3, with unresolved D. Germline V CDR1 and CDR2: DFQATT, SNEGSKA (reference sequence). The CDR3 is 13 amino acids. Trimming pared 6 bases from V and 4 bases from J, leaving 13 bases between.

The rearrangement links TRBV5-6 to TRBJ1-1, with 9 bases fitting TRBD1. The V gene's germline CDR1 is SGHDT and CDR2 YYEEEE. This CDR3 comprises 15 residues. Unmatched junction bases numbered 10, after V lost 6 bases and J lost 4 bases. The CDR3: CASTVTGGFGTEAFF. CDR3 coding DNA: TGTGCCAGCACCGTGACAGGGGGGTTTGGCACTGAAGCTTTCTTT.